Listed below are T cell receptor beta chains from one sample, sequenced in a study of T cells in Graves' hyperthyroidism and ophthalmopathy. TCRdb analysed the multiplex PCR reads with MiXCR anew, one entry per CDR3 protein. The data show about 600,000 distinct CDR3 sequences, 12% to 15% seen once. The sample was blood. The receptors shown here come from a woman between 18 and 29 years old with Graves' ophthalmopathy. The CDR3 runs from the conserved cysteine through the conserved F or W. D genes are given only for firm matches.

J,V,D,CDR3
TRBJ1-6,TRBV5-1,-,CASSLGMGTYNSPLHF
TRBJ2-7,TRBV5-1,TRBD2,CASSSPGLAGAYEQYF
TRBJ1-2,TRBV24-1,-,CATSESSDSFDGYTF
TRBJ2-3,TRBV5-1,TRBD2,CASSPTSVSTDTQYF
TRBJ1-2,TRBV9,TRBD1,CASSVEAGQGATARGYTF
TRBJ2-7,TRBV29-1,TRBD1,CSVEEGQGAYEQYF
TRBJ1-1,TRBV19,-,CASSVGLKSGNTEAFF
TRBJ2-3,TRBV20-1,-,CSAPGVDTQYF
TRBJ2-1,TRBV12-3/TRBV12-4,TRBD2,CASSHLPGTSDAEQFF
TRBJ2-7,TRBV6-5,-,CASSYSRAGVLSYEQYF
TRBJ1-6,TRBV20-1,TRBD1,CSAREVTGRSPLHF
TRBJ2-7,TRBV2,TRBD1,CASSETPGTGTYEQYF